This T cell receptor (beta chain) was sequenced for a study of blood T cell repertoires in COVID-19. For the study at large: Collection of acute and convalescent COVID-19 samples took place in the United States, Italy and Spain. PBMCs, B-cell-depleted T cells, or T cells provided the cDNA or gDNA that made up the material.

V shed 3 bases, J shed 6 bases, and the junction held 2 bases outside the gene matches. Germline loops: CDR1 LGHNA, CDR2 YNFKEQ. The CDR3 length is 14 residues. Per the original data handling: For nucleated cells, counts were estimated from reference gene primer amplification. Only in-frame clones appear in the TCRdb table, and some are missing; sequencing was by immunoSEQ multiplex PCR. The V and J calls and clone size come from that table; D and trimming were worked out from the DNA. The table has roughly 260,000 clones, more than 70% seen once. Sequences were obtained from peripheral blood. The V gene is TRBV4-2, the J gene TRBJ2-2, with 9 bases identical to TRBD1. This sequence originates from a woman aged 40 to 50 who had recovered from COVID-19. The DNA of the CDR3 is TGTGCCAGCAGCCAGAGGGACAGGGCCGGGGAGCTGTTTTTT. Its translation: CASSQRDRAGELFF.